A selection of T cell receptor beta chains follows, all from one sample in a study of cytomegalovirus exposure and HLA in healthy donors. TCRdb's table, derived via immunoSEQ multiplex PCR, lists solely in-frame clones and lacks some. The data contain 99,000 or so clones, over 70% of them seen just once; the ten biggest clones take up roughly 8.6%. The sequenced sample consisted of PBMCs. The receptors originated from a woman aged 40 to 50 in good health and CMV-seropositive. CDR3s include the opening cysteine and the closing phenylalanine or tryptophan. A D gene is named only where the DNA matches it firmly. Clone size is not always given. Where it is, it says once, few, many or a class for expanded clones.

len: 15; d_gene: TRBD2; j_gene: TRBJ2-1; abundance: .; v_gene: TRBV19; CDR3nt: TGTGCCAGTAGTTCGGGACTAGTGAGGGGTGATGAGCAGTTCTTC; CDR3aa: CASSSGLVRGDEQFF
len: 15; d_gene: TRBD1; j_gene: TRBJ2-1; abundance: .; v_gene: TRBV2; CDR3nt: TGTGCCAGCAGTCGCACAGGGGGCTCCTACAATGAGCAGTTCTTC; CDR3aa: CASSRTGGSYNEQFF
len: 16; d_gene: .; j_gene: TRBJ1-6; abundance: .; v_gene: TRBV4-1; CDR3nt: TGCGCCAGCAGCCAAGAAGTCAGGACCTATAATTCACCCCTCCACTTT; CDR3aa: CASSQEVRTYNSPLHF
len: 17; d_gene: TRBD2; j_gene: TRBJ2-1; abundance: .; v_gene: TRBV5-1; CDR3nt: TGCGCCAGCAGATCCGGGACTAGCGGGATTGTGTACAATGAGCAGTTCTTC; CDR3aa: CASRSGTSGIVYNEQFF
len: 14; d_gene: TRBD1; j_gene: TRBJ2-5; abundance: .; v_gene: TRBV11-1; CDR3nt: TGTGCCAGCAGCCGGGACAGGGGAGGGGAGACCCAGTACTTC; CDR3aa: CASSRDRGGETQYF
len: 13; d_gene: .; j_gene: TRBJ2-7; abundance: .; v_gene: TRBV2; CDR3nt: TGTGCCAGCATTCTGAGACTGGAGGACGAGCAGTACTTC; CDR3aa: CASILRLEDEQYF
len: 13; d_gene: .; j_gene: TRBJ2-7; abundance: .; v_gene: TRBV6-6; CDR3nt: TGTGCCAGCAGCCGAGACTATTCCTACGAGCAGTACTTC; CDR3aa: CASSRDYSYEQYF
len: 18; d_gene: TRBD1; j_gene: TRBJ2-7; abundance: .; v_gene: TRBV7-6; CDR3nt: TGTGCCAGCAGCTTAGGGGCCCCAGAACAGGGGATATCCTACGAGCAGTACTTC; CDR3aa: CASSLGAPEQGISYEQYF
len: 15; d_gene: TRBD2; j_gene: TRBJ2-7; abundance: .; v_gene: TRBV4-3; CDR3nt: TGCGCCAGCAGCCACAGGACTAGCGGAGCCTACGAGCAGTACTTC; CDR3aa: CASSHRTSGAYEQYF
len: 16; d_gene: TRBD1; j_gene: TRBJ2-1; abundance: .; v_gene: TRBV11-2; CDR3nt: TGTGCCAGCAGCTTAAGAAGGGGACAGGGTCTCAATGAGCAGTTCTTC; CDR3aa: CASSLRRGQGLNEQFF
len: 14; d_gene: .; j_gene: TRBJ2-5; abundance: .; v_gene: TRBV7-6; CDR3nt: TGTGCCAGCAGCTTAGGTGCAGTCCAAGAGACCCAGTACTTC; CDR3aa: CASSLGAVQETQYF
len: 14; d_gene: .; j_gene: TRBJ2-2; abundance: few; v_gene: TRBV7-8; CDR3nt: TGTGCCAGCAGTCGGGACACGAACACCGGGGAGCTGTTTTTT; CDR3aa: CASSRDTNTGELFF
len: 14; d_gene: .; j_gene: TRBJ1-6; abundance: once; v_gene: TRBV28; CDR3nt: TGTGCCAGCAACTCTCCCGGGGTTAATTCACCCCTCCACTTT; CDR3aa: CASNSPGVNSPLHF
len: 15; d_gene: TRBD2; j_gene: TRBJ2-1; abundance: once; v_gene: TRBV11-3; CDR3nt: TGTGCCAGCAGCCTAGCTAGCGGTACCTACAATGAGCAGTTCTTC; CDR3aa: CASSLASGTYNEQFF
len: 16; d_gene: .; j_gene: TRBJ2-5; abundance: .; v_gene: TRBV18; CDR3nt: TGTGCCAGCTCACCACTAGGAGGGCAGGGCAAAGAGACCCAGTACTTC; CDR3aa: CASSPLGGQGKETQYF
len: 17; d_gene: .; j_gene: TRBJ1-6; abundance: .; v_gene: TRBV23-1; CDR3nt: TGCGCCAGCTCGCCACCGATCCAGGGCTCCAGTCATTCACCCCTCCACTTT; CDR3aa: CASSPPIQGSSHSPLHF
len: 14; d_gene: .; j_gene: TRBJ2-1; abundance: few; v_gene: TRBV19; CDR3nt: TGTGCCAGTAGTTTCGGACAGCCGACGAATGAGCAGTTCTTC; CDR3aa: CASSFGQPTNEQFF
len: 11; d_gene: .; j_gene: TRBJ2-5; abundance: .; v_gene: TRBV5-6; CDR3nt: TGTGCCAGCAGCTTTCTCGAGACCCAGTACTTC; CDR3aa: CASSFLETQYF
len: 16; d_gene: TRBD2; j_gene: TRBJ2-7; abundance: .; v_gene: TRBV7-9; CDR3nt: TGTGCCAGCAGTTCCGCCGGACTAGCGGGACCCTACGAGCAGTACTTC; CDR3aa: CASSSAGLAGPYEQYF
len: 15; d_gene: TRBD1; j_gene: TRBJ1-1; abundance: .; v_gene: TRBV19; CDR3nt: TGTGCCAGTAGTCGACAGGGGAGGATGAACACTGAAGCTTTCTTT; CDR3aa: CASSRQGRMNTEAFF
len: 16; d_gene: TRBD1; j_gene: TRBJ1-2; abundance: .; v_gene: TRBV7-6; CDR3nt: TGTGCCAGCAGCTTAGTAGCAGGGGGTTCTAACTATGGCTACACCTTC; CDR3aa: CASSLVAGGSNYGYTF
len: 16; d_gene: .; j_gene: TRBJ1-2; abundance: .; v_gene: TRBV9; CDR3nt: TGTGCCAGCAGCGTAGCGAAGGGGCCGGGGGGCTATGGCTACACCTTC; CDR3aa: CASSVAKGPGGYGYTF
len: 11; d_gene: .; j_gene: TRBJ2-7; abundance: .; v_gene: TRBV28; CDR3nt: TGTGCCAGCAGTATTACCTACGAGCAGTACTTC; CDR3aa: CASSITYEQYF
len: 14; d_gene: TRBD1; j_gene: TRBJ2-5; abundance: .; v_gene: TRBV4-1; CDR3nt: TGCGCCAGCAGCCCACCGGGACAGCAAGAGACCCAGTACTTC; CDR3aa: CASSPPGQQETQYF
len: 14; d_gene: TRBD1; j_gene: TRBJ1-2; abundance: few; v_gene: TRBV18; CDR3nt: TGTGCCAGCTCACCGCTATCGACAGGGGATGGCTACACCTTC; CDR3aa: CASSPLSTGDGYTF
len: 16; d_gene: TRBD1; j_gene: TRBJ2-3; abundance: .; v_gene: TRBV28; CDR3nt: TGTGCCAGCAGTTTAGGGCCGGGACAGACTGTAGATACGCAGTATTTT; CDR3aa: CASSLGPGQTVDTQYF
len: 12; d_gene: .; j_gene: TRBJ2-7; abundance: .; v_gene: TRBV28; CDR3nt: TGTGCCAGCAGTTTATACAGGCGCGAGCAGTACTTC; CDR3aa: CASSLYRREQYF
len: 15; d_gene: TRBD2; j_gene: TRBJ2-7; abundance: few; v_gene: TRBV11-2; CDR3nt: TGTGCCAGCAGCTGGACTAGCGGGGAGCATCGAGAGCAGTACTTC; CDR3aa: CASSWTSGEHREQYF
len: 15; d_gene: .; j_gene: TRBJ1-1; abundance: .; v_gene: TRBV5-1; CDR3nt: TGCGCCAGCAGCTTGAGCACAGGGAGTGATACTGAAGCTTTCTTT; CDR3aa: CASSLSTGSDTEAFF
len: 15; d_gene: TRBD2; j_gene: TRBJ2-5; abundance: once; v_gene: TRBV7-6; CDR3nt: TGTGCCAGCAGCCCAAGCAATAGCGGGTGGGAGACCCAGTACTTC; CDR3aa: CASSPSNSGWETQYF
len: 13; d_gene: TRBD1; j_gene: TRBJ1-2; abundance: .; v_gene: TRBV27; CDR3nt: TGTGCCAGCAGTCGACAGGGGGCAGGGGGCTACACCTTC; CDR3aa: CASSRQGAGGYTF
len: 13; d_gene: TRBD1; j_gene: TRBJ2-7; abundance: .; v_gene: TRBV2; CDR3nt: TGTGCCAGCGGTCTCGCCGGACAGGGTGAGCAGCACTTC; CDR3aa: CASGLAGQGEQHF
len: 14; d_gene: TRBD1; j_gene: TRBJ1-1; abundance: .; v_gene: TRBV27; CDR3nt: TGTGCCAGCAGTCCGCGGACAGGGAACACTGAAGCTTTCTTT; CDR3aa: CASSPRTGNTEAFF
len: 14; d_gene: .; j_gene: TRBJ1-6; abundance: .; v_gene: TRBV6-5; CDR3nt: TGTGCCAGCAGTTACGCGGGACATAATTCACCCCTCCACTTT; CDR3aa: CASSYAGHNSPLHF
len: 14; d_gene: TRBD1; j_gene: TRBJ2-3; abundance: .; v_gene: TRBV7-2; CDR3nt: TGTGCCAGCAGCTTTCGAGGGGGCGCAGATACGCAGTATTTT; CDR3aa: CASSFRGGADTQYF
len: 17; d_gene: TRBD1; j_gene: TRBJ1-3; abundance: .; v_gene: TRBV7-2; CDR3nt: TGTGCCAGCAGCGCGAGGACAGGGATCAGCTCTGGAAACACCATATATTTT; CDR3aa: CASSARTGISSGNTIYF
len: 14; d_gene: TRBD2; j_gene: TRBJ2-7; abundance: .; v_gene: TRBV5-1; CDR3nt: TGCGCCAGCAGCACGGGACTAGCGGGAGCACGGGAGTACTTC; CDR3aa: CASSTGLAGAREYF
len: 17; d_gene: TRBD2; j_gene: TRBJ2-1; abundance: few; v_gene: TRBV5-4; CDR3nt: TGTGCCAGCAGCTCTCCCGGGGGGGCTAGGGGGTACAATGAGCAGTTCTTC; CDR3aa: CASSSPGGARGYNEQFF
len: 14; d_gene: TRBD2; j_gene: TRBJ2-1; abundance: .; v_gene: TRBV29-1; CDR3nt: TGCAGCGTTGAGAGACTAGCGGGAGGAGGTGAGCAGTTCTTC; CDR3aa: CSVERLAGGGEQFF
len: 15; d_gene: TRBD1; j_gene: TRBJ1-2; abundance: once; v_gene: TRBV5-8; CDR3nt: TGTGCCAGCAGCTTGGGAGGGCGGGACAGTGCTGGCTACACCTTC; CDR3aa: CASSLGGRDSAGYTF
len: 13; d_gene: TRBD1; j_gene: TRBJ1-1; abundance: .; v_gene: TRBV5-8; CDR3nt: TGTGCCAGCAGCTTCGACAGGGACACTGAAGCTTTCTTT; CDR3aa: CASSFDRDTEAFF
len: 17; d_gene: TRBD1; j_gene: TRBJ1-4; abundance: .; v_gene: TRBV4-1; CDR3nt: TGCGCCAGCAGCCAAGGACAGGGTTACTATTTGGGTGAAAAACTGTTTTTT; CDR3aa: CASSQGQGYYLGEKLFF
len: 15; d_gene: TRBD2; j_gene: TRBJ2-5; abundance: .; v_gene: TRBV5-1; CDR3nt: TGCGCCAGCAGCTTGGTTGCGGGAGAGGGTGAGACCCAGTACTTC; CDR3aa: CASSLVAGEGETQYF
len: 14; d_gene: .; j_gene: TRBJ1-3; abundance: .; v_gene: TRBV18; CDR3nt: TGTGCCAGCTCACAGACAGGCGATGGAAACACCATATATTTT; CDR3aa: CASSQTGDGNTIYF
len: 15; d_gene: TRBD2; j_gene: TRBJ2-3; abundance: once; v_gene: TRBV5-1; CDR3nt: TGCGCCAGCAGCTTGGCCAGCGGGGGGTTTGATACGCAGTATTTT; CDR3aa: CASSLASGGFDTQYF
len: 16; d_gene: .; j_gene: TRBJ2-1; abundance: .; v_gene: TRBV5-4; CDR3nt: TGTGCCAGCAGCTTCACCGGCGGAACCACCTACAATGAGCAGTTCTTC; CDR3aa: CASSFTGGTTYNEQFF
len: 16; d_gene: TRBD1; j_gene: TRBJ2-1; abundance: .; v_gene: TRBV28; CDR3nt: TGTGCCAGCAGCCCCATCCGACAGGGTTCCTACAATGAGCAGTTCTTC; CDR3aa: CASSPIRQGSYNEQFF
len: 16; d_gene: TRBD2; j_gene: TRBJ2-1; abundance: .; v_gene: TRBV10-3; CDR3nt: TGTGCCATCAGTGAAGGTTTTAGCGGGGGGCACTCCGAGCAGTTCTTC; CDR3aa: CAISEGFSGGHSEQFF
len: 14; d_gene: TRBD1; j_gene: TRBJ2-7; abundance: .; v_gene: TRBV5-4; CDR3nt: TGTGCCAGCAGCACCCGGGACAGGGGGAACGAGCAGTACTTC; CDR3aa: CASSTRDRGNEQYF
len: 15; d_gene: .; j_gene: TRBJ1-5; abundance: .; v_gene: TRBV21-1; CDR3nt: TGTGCCAGCAGACGCCGAGGCTGCAGCAATCAGCCCCAGCATTTT; CDR3aa: CASRRRGCSNQPQHF
len: 17; d_gene: TRBD2; j_gene: TRBJ2-3; abundance: .; v_gene: TRBV5-6; CDR3nt: TGTGCCAGCAGCTACCCCCACCGGGACTACGACACAGATACGCAGTATTTT; CDR3aa: CASSYPHRDYDTDTQYF
len: 15; d_gene: TRBD2; j_gene: TRBJ2-3; abundance: .; v_gene: TRBV10-3; CDR3nt: TGTGCCATCAGTGAGTCAAGCGGGGGCACAGATACGCAGTATTTT; CDR3aa: CAISESSGGTDTQYF
len: 14; d_gene: TRBD1; j_gene: TRBJ2-7; abundance: .; v_gene: TRBV7-3; CDR3nt: TGTGCCAGCAGCGTAGTCGGACAGGGTTACGAGCAGTACTTC; CDR3aa: CASSVVGQGYEQYF
len: 11; d_gene: .; j_gene: TRBJ2-1; abundance: .; v_gene: TRBV5-1; CDR3nt: TGCGCCAGCAGTACTACAAATGAGCAGTTCTTC; CDR3aa: CASSTTNEQFF
len: 13; d_gene: .; j_gene: TRBJ1-4; abundance: .; v_gene: TRBV5-6; CDR3nt: TGTGCCAGCAGCCTGGGGAGAGGCGAAAAACTGTTTTTT; CDR3aa: CASSLGRGEKLFF
len: 13; d_gene: .; j_gene: TRBJ2-7; abundance: .; v_gene: TRBV19; CDR3nt: TGTGCCAGTAGTTTAGCGGTAGCCTACGAGCAGTACTTC; CDR3aa: CASSLAVAYEQYF
len: 15; d_gene: .; j_gene: TRBJ2-7; abundance: .; v_gene: TRBV18; CDR3nt: TGTGCCAGCTCACCACAGGGGAAAAGGCTCTACGAGCAGTACTTC; CDR3aa: CASSPQGKRLYEQYF